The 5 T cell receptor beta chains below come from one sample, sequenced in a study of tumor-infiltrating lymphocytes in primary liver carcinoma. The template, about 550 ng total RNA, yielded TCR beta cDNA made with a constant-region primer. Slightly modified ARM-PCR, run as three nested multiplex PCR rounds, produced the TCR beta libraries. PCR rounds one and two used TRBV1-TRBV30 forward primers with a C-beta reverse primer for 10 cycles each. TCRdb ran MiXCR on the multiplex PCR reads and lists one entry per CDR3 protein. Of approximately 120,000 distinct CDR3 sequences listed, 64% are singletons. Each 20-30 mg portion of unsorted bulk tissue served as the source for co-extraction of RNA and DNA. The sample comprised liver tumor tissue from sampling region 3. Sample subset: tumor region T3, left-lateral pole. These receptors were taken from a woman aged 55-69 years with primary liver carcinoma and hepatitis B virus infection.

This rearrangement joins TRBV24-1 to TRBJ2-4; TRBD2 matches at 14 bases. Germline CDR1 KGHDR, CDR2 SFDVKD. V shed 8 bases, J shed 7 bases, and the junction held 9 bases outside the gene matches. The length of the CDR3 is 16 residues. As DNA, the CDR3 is TGTGCCACCATTTCCCCGGGACTAGCGGGAGAGAACATTCAGTACTTC. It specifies CATISPGLAGENIQYF.

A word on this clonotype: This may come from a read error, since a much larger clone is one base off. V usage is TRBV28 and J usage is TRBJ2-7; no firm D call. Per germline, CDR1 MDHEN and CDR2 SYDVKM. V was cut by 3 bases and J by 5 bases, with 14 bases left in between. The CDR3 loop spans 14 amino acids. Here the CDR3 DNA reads TGTGCCAGCAGTTTTCTGAGCCGAGCCCACGAGCAGTACTTC. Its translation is CASSFLSRAHEQYF.

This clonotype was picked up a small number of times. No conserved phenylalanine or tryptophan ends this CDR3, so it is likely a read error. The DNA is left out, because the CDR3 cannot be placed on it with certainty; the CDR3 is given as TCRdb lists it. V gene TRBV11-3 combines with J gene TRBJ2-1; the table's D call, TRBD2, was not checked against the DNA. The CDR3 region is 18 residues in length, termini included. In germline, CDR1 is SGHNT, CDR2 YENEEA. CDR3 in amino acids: CASSLGHGGRAGYNEHFL.

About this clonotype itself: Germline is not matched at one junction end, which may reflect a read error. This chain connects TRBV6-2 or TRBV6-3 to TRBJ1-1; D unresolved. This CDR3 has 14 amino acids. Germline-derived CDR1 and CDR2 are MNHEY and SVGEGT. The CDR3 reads CASSRLGVNTVAFF. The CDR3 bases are TGTGCCAGCAGCCGACTCGGCGTGAACACTGTAGCTTTCTTT.

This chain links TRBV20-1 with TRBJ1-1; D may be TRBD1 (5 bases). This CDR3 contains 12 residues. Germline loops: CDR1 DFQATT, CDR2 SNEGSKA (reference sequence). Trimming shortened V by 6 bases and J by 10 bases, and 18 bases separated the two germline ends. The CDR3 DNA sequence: TGCAGTGCGCAGACAGTTACTTTAACAGCTTTCTTT. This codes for CSAQTVTLTAFF.